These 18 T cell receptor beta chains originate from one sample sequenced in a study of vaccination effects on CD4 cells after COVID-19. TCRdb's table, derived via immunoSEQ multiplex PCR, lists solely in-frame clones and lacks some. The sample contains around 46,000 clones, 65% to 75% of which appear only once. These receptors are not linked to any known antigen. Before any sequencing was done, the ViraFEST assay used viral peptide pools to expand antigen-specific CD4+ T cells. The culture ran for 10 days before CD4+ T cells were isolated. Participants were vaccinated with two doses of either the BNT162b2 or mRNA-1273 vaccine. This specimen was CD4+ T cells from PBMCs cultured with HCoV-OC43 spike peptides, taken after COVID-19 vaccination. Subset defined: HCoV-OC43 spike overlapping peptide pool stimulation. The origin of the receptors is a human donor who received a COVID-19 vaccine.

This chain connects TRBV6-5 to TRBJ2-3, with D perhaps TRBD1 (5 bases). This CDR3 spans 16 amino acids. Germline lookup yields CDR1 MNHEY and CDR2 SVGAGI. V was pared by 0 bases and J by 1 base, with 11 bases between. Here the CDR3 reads CASSYSAGWGTDTQYF. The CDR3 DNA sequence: TGTGCCAGCAGTTACTCGGCAGGGTGGGGCACAGATACGCAGTATTTT.

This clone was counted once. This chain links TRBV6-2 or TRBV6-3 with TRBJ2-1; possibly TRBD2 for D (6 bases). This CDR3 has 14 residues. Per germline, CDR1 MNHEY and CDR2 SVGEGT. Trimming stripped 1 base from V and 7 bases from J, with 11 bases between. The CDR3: CASSYFSGINEQFF. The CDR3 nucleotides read TGTGCCAGCAGTTACTTTAGCGGAATAAATGAGCAGTTCTTC.

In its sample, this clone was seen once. The CDR3 here is CASSPARDTTNTEAFF. CDR3 coding DNA: TGTGCCAGCAGTCCCGCTCGGGACACCACGAACACTGAAGCTTTCTTT. The chain is built from TRBV28 and TRBJ1-1, with D tentatively TRBD1 (6 bases). The CDR3 runs 16 residues. V was cut by 5 bases and J by 1 base, with 17 bases left in between. In germline, CDR1 is MDHEN, CDR2 SYDVKM.

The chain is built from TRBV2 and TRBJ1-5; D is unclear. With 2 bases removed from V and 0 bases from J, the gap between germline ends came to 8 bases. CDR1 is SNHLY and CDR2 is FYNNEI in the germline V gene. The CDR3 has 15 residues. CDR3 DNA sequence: TGTGCCAGCAGTGAACAGACTTATAGCAATCAGCCCCAGCATTTT. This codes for CASSEQTYSNQPQHF.

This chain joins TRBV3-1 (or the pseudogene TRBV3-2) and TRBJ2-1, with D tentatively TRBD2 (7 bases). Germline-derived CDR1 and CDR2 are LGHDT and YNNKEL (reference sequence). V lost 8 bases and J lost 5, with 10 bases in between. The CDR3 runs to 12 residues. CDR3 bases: TGTGCCAGCGGGGGGGCCCACAATGAGCAGTTCTTC. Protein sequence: CASGGAHNEQFF.

This CDR3 reads CASSHRGQGGETQYF. The CDR3, as DNA: TGTGCCAGCAGCCACCGGGGACAGGGCGGAGAGACCCAGTACTTC. The chain is built from TRBV11-3 and TRBJ2-5; 9 bases fit TRBD1. In germline, CDR1 is SGHNT, CDR2 YENEEA. V lost 5 bases to trimming and J lost 4 bases; unmatched junction nucleotides: 8. There are 15 residues in the CDR3. The full variable domain, rest sourced from reference TRBV11-3 and TRBJ2-5, is EAGVVQSPRYKIIEKKQPVAFWCNPISGHNTLYWYLQNLGQGPELLIRYENEEAVDDSQLPKDRFSAERLKGVDSTLKIQPAELGDSAVYLCASSHRGQGGETQYFGPGTRLLVL.

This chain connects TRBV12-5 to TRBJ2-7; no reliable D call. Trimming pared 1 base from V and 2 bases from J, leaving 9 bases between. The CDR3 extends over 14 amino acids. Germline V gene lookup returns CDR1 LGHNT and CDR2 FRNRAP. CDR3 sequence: CASGLGLGPYEQYF. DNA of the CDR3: TGTGCTAGTGGTTTGGGTCTAGGCCCCTACGAGCAGTACTTC.

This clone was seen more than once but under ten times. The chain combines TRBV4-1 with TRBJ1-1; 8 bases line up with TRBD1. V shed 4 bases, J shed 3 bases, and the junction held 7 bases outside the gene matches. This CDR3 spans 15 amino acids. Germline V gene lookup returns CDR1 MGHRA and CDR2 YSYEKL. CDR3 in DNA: TGCGCCAGCAGCCCGCGGACAGGGCTTGACACTGAAGCTTTCTTT. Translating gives CASSPRTGLDTEAFF.

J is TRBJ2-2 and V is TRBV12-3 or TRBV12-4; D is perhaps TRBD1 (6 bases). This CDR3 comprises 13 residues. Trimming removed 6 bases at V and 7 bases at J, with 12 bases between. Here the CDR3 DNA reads TGTGCCAGCAGCAGACAGGCCGGCGGGGAGCTGTTTTTT. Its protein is CASSRQAGGELFF.

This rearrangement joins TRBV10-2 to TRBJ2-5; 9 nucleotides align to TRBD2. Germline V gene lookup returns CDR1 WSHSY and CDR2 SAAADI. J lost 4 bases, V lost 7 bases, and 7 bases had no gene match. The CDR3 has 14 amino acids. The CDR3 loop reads CASNHISGGETQYF. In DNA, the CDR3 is TGCGCCAGCAACCACATTAGCGGGGGAGAGACCCAGTACTTC.

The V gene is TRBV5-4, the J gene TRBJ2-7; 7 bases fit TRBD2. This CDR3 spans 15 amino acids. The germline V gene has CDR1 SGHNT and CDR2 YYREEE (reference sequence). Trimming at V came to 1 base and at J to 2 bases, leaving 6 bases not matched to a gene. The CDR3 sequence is CASSLLTSGAYEQYF. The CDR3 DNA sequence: TGTGCCAGCAGCTTGCTTACGAGCGGGGCCTACGAGCAGTACTTC.

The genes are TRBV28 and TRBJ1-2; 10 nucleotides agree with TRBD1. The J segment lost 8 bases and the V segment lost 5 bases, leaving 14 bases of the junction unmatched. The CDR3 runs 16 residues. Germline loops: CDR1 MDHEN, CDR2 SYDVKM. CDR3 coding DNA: TGTGCCAGCAGTGCCGACTGGACAGGGGGAAGGGGGGGCTACACCTTC. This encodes CASSADWTGGRGGYTF.

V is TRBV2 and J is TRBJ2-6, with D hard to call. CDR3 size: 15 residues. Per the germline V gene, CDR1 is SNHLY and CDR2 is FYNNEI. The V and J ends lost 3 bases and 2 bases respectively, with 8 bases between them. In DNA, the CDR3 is TGTGCCAGCAGTGATGCGAGGCCTGGGGCCAACGTCCTGACTTTC. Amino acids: CASSDARPGANVLTF. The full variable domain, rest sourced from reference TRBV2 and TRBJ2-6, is EPEVTQTPSHQVTQMGQEVILRCVPISNHLYFYWYRQILGQKVEFLVSFYNNEISEKSEIFDDQFSVERPDGSNFTLKIRSTKLEDSAMYFCASSDARPGANVLTFGAGSRLTVL.

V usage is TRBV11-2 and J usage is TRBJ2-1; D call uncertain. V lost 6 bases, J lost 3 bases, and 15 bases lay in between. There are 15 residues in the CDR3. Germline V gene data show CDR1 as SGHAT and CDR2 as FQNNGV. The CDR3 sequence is CASSPGGSIYNEQFF. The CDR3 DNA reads TGTGCCAGCAGTCCAGGCGGTTCCATCTACAATGAGCAGTTCTTC.

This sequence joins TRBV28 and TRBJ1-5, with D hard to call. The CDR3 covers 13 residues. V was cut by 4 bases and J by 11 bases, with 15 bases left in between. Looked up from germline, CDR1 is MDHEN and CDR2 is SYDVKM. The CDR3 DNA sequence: TGTGCCAGCAGTTCCAGATTGAACGAGGCCCAGCATTTT. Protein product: CASSSRLNEAQHF. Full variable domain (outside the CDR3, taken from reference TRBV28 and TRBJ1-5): DVKVTQSSRYLVKRTGEKVFLECVQDMDHENMFWYRQDPGLGLRLIYFSYDVKMKEKGDIPEGYSVSREKKERFSLILESASTNQTSMYLCASSSRLNEAQHFGDGTRLSIL.

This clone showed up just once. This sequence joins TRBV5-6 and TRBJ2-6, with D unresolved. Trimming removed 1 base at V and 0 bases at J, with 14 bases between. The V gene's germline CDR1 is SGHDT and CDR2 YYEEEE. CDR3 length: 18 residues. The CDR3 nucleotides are TGTGCCAGCAGCTTGTGGTCCACGACTCGCTCTGGGGCCAACGTCCTGACTTTC. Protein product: CASSLWSTTRSGANVLTF.

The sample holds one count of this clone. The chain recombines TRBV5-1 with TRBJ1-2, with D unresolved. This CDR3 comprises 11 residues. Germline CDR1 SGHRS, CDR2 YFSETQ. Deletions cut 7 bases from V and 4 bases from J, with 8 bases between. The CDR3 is CASGEGYGYTF. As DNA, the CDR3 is TGCGCCAGCGGGGAGGGCTATGGCTACACCTTC.

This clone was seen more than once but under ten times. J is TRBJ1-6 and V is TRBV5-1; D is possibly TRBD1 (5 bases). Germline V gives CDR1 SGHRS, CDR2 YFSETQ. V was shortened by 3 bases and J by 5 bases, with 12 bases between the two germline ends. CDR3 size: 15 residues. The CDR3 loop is CASSSDGHNNSPLHF. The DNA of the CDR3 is TGCGCCAGCAGCTCGGACGGACACAATAATTCACCCCTCCACTTT.